A single sample is the source of the 23 T cell receptor beta chains below, sequenced in a study of shared clonotypes between healthy human individuals. This table comes from immunoSEQ multiplex PCR, and its TCRdb copy is limited to in-frame clones, with some not included. The data show 1,500,000 or so clones, roughly 96% seen once. Sample: naive CD4+ T cells sorted from blood. Stated subset: CD45RA+ positively selected. The receptors here all came from a man aged 25 to 40 in good health.

This sequence joins TRBV2 and TRBJ2-7; D is possibly TRBD1 (5 bases). CDR3 length: 15 amino acids. Trimming pared 3 bases from V and 7 bases from J, leaving 19 bases between. Germline-derived CDR1 and CDR2 are SNHLY and FYNNEI. CDR3 amino acids: CASSDTRAGSKEQYF. CDR3 DNA: TGTGCCAGCAGTGATACACGGGCAGGGTCGAAAGAGCAGTACTTC. The variable domain in full, completed from reference TRBV2 and TRBJ2-7, reads EPEVTQTPSHQVTQMGQEVILRCVPISNHLYFYWYRQILGQKVEFLVSFYNNEISEKSEIFDDQFSVERPDGSNFTLKIRSTKLEDSAMYFCASSDTRAGSKEQYFGPGTRLTVT.

This chain connects TRBV6-1 to TRBJ2-1; 9 bases fit TRBD1. Trimming removed 2 bases from V and 12 bases from J; junction bases left unmatched: 11. The CDR3 totals 15 residues. Germline V lookup: CDR1 MNHNS, CDR2 SASEGT. The CDR3 DNA reads TGTGCCAGCAGTGAACCGGGACAGGGTATCATCGCGCAGTTCTTC. This sequence encodes CASSEPGQGIIAQFF.

This clone was found once. V usage is TRBV5-4 and J usage is TRBJ2-7, with no clear D. From germline, CDR1 is SGHNT and CDR2 YYREEE (reference sequence). The CDR3 runs 13 residues. V was clipped by 0 bases and J by 3 bases, with 7 bases between them. CDR3 in amino acids: CASSLVGFYEQYF. CDR3 in DNA: TGTGCCAGCAGCTTGGTCGGATTCTACGAGCAGTACTTC.

This sequence joins TRBV6-5 and TRBJ2-5, with 10 nucleotides matching TRBD1. The J segment lost 4 bases and the V segment lost 8 bases, leaving 4 bases of the junction unmatched. Germline values: CDR1 MNHEY, CDR2 SVGAGI. The CDR3 length is 13 residues. CDR3 amino acids: CASGRDRGETQYF. CDR3 coding DNA: TGTGCCAGCGGCCGGGACAGGGGAGAGACCCAGTACTTC.

This chain links TRBV28 with TRBJ1-2; 8 nucleotides line up with TRBD1. The trim removed 5 bases at V and 7 bases at J, leaving 6 bases unmatched. The CDR3 length is 13 residues. The germline CDR1 and CDR2 sequences are MDHEN and SYDVKM. CDR3 coding DNA: TGTGCCAGCAGTATCGGGACAGGTGGTGGCTACACCTTC. Protein: CASSIGTGGGYTF.

The J gene is TRBJ1-1, the V gene TRBV28, with a possible D match to TRBD1 (6 bases). The length of the CDR3 is 13 residues. The ends were cut back, 8 bases at V and 5 bases at J, with 15 bases in the middle. Germline V gene lookup returns CDR1 MDHEN and CDR2 SYDVKM. The CDR3 spells CASLGHIGTEAFF. In DNA, the CDR3 is TGTGCCAGCCTGGGACACATCGGGACTGAAGCTTTCTTT.

In the case of this clone: Other DNA sequences in the sample encode the same CDR3. The rearrangement links TRBV5-1 to TRBJ2-5; TRBD2 matches at 8 bases. V lost 0 bases and J lost 5; bases outside the gene matches: 0. This CDR3 region has 13 residues. The germline V gene has CDR1 SGHRS and CDR2 YFSETQ. The CDR3 reads CASSLAGGETQYF. The CDR3 DNA sequence: TGCGCCAGCAGCTTGGCGGGAGGGGAGACCCAGTACTTC. Drawing the rest from reference TRBV5-1 and TRBJ2-5, the complete variable domain is KAGVTQTPRYLIKTRGQQVTLSCSPISGHRSVSWYQQTPGQGLQFLFEYFSETQRNKGNFPGRFSGRQFSNSRSEMNVSTLELGDSALYLCASSLAGGETQYFGPGTRLLVL.

The chain links TRBV7-8 to TRBJ1-4; D unclear. CDR1 is SGHVS, CDR2 FQNEAQ, per germline. Trimming stripped 2 bases from V and 5 bases from J, with 9 bases between. This CDR3 comprises 14 residues. CDR3 nucleotides: TGTGCCAGCAGCTTATCGGGCCCCAATGAAAAACTGTTTTTT. Amino acid sequence: CASSLSGPNEKLFF.

The chain employs TRBV2 and TRBJ1-4; D remains unclear. V was trimmed by 2 bases and J by 0 bases, leaving 16 bases between them. This CDR3 is 18 amino acids long. From germline, CDR1 is SNHLY and CDR2 FYNNEI. CDR3 nucleotide sequence: TGTGCCAGCAGTGAAAACGGATGGCTGGTTGCAACTAATGAAAAACTGTTTTTT. It yields the protein CASSENGWLVATNEKLFF.

The V gene is TRBV5-1, the J gene TRBJ2-1; 7 bases agree with TRBD1. Trimming cost V 7 bases and J 2 bases; bases outside gene matches: 6. Germline V gene lookup returns CDR1 SGHRS and CDR2 YFSETQ. This CDR3 comprises 14 residues. Here the CDR3 reads CASSRDSTYNEQFF. CDR3 DNA sequence: TGCGCCAGCTCCCGGGACAGTACCTACAATGAGCAGTTCTTC.

The chain uses TRBV25-1 and TRBJ2-1; no reliable D call. This CDR3 is built from 13 residues. Germline V lookup: CDR1 MGHDK, CDR2 SYGVNS. The V and J ends lost 3 bases and 3 bases respectively, with 6 bases between them. This CDR3 reads CASSEGIYNEQFF. As DNA, the CDR3 is TGTGCCAGCAGTGAGGGGATCTACAATGAGCAGTTCTTC.

J is TRBJ2-3 and V is TRBV5-4, with D unclear. This CDR3 has 16 amino acids. Trimming pared 4 bases from V and 0 bases from J, leaving 15 bases between. Germline V gene data show CDR1 as SGHNT and CDR2 as YYREEE (reference sequence). The CDR3 reads CASSHNLGISTDTQYF. CDR3 DNA: TGTGCCAGCAGCCATAACCTAGGTATTAGCACAGATACGCAGTATTTT.

The chain couples TRBV19 to TRBJ2-1; 12 bases map to TRBD2. There are 17 residues in the CDR3. With V trimmed by 5 bases and J by 2 bases, 7 bases remained unmatched. The V gene's germline CDR1 is LNHDA and CDR2 SQIVND (reference sequence). Here the CDR3 reads CASSSSPSGRAYNEQFF. CDR3 DNA: TGTGCCAGTAGTTCCTCACCTAGCGGGAGGGCCTACAATGAGCAGTTCTTC.

The chain carries TRBV5-1 and TRBJ2-4; 8 bases agree with TRBD2. V shed 0 bases and J 0 bases; nucleotides not matched to a gene: 5. Germline CDR1 and CDR2: SGHRS and YFSETQ. This CDR3 spans 17 amino acids. The CDR3 coding sequence is TGCGCCAGCAGCTTGGACCCTAGCGGGCTAGCCAAAAACATTCAGTACTTC. Its protein is CASSLDPSGLAKNIQYF.

As concerns this clone: Other DNA sequences in this sample translate to the same CDR3. The chain is built from TRBV5-4 and TRBJ1-1; weak D call: TRBD1 (6 bases). V was cut by 4 bases and J by 0 bases, with 7 bases left in between. Germline V gene data show CDR1 as SGHNT and CDR2 as YYREEE (reference sequence). This CDR3 region has 13 residues. CDR3 sequence: CASSRTVNTEAFF. CDR3 nucleotide sequence: TGTGCCAGCAGCAGGACAGTGAACACTGAAGCTTTCTTT.

This chain uses TRBV5-1 with TRBJ2-1; 7 bases are shared with TRBD1. J lost 4 bases, V lost 5 bases, and 6 bases had no gene match. The germline gives CDR1 SGHRS, CDR2 YFSETQ. The CDR3 spans 14 residues. The CDR3 loop reads CASSNDRVYNEQFF. The CDR3 DNA reads TGCGCCAGCAGTAACGACAGGGTATACAATGAGCAGTTCTTC.

V is TRBV10-3 and J is TRBJ1-1; a possible D gene is TRBD1 (5 bases). CDR3 length equals 13 residues. Trimming stripped 6 bases from V and 0 bases from J, with 8 bases between. Germline-derived CDR1 and CDR2 are ENHRY and SYGVKD. CDR3 nucleotides: TGTGCCATCAGAGAAGGGGTGAACACTGAAGCTTTCTTT. It specifies CAIREGVNTEAFF.

Concerning this clone: The sample has other DNA sequences that encode this CDR3 too. This chain joins TRBV6-5 and TRBJ2-7, with 14 positions matching TRBD2. The germline gives CDR1 MNHEY, CDR2 SVGAGI. The junction had 3 bases not matched to a gene; V was cut back by 4 bases and J by 4 bases. This CDR3 has 15 residues. CDR3 DNA sequence: TGTGCCAGCAGTTCTCGACTAGCGGGAGGGTACGAGCAGTACTTC. As protein: CASSSRLAGGYEQYF.

The genes are TRBV4-1 and TRBJ1-5; D gene uncertain. CDR3 size: 14 residues. With 1 base removed from V and 4 bases from J, the gap between germline ends came to 8 bases. Germline V gene sequence: CDR1 MGHRA, CDR2 YSYEKL. The CDR3 loop is CASSQVTQNQPQHF. Written as DNA, the CDR3 is TGCGCCAGCAGCCAAGTAACCCAGAATCAGCCCCAGCATTTT.

The genes are TRBV18 and TRBJ2-4; D is perhaps TRBD2 (7 bases). V lost 2 bases, J lost 1 base, and 24 bases lay in between. The germline V gene has CDR1 KGHSH and CDR2 LQKENI. This CDR3 is built from 20 residues. The CDR3 DNA is TGTGCCAGCTCACCAAATATTTTCGCGGGAGAGGGGGAGGCCAAAAACATTCAGTACTTC. Translating it yields CASSPNIFAGEGEAKNIQYF.

This chain uses TRBV6-5 with TRBJ1-5; no reliable D call. The CDR3 sequence is 13 residues long. Trimming removed 5 bases at V and 0 bases at J, with 5 bases between. Germline CDR1 MNHEY, CDR2 SVGAGI. CDR3 sequence (DNA): TGTGCCAGCAGTAAAAATAGCAATCAGCCCCAGCATTTT. It specifies CASSKNSNQPQHF.

The count of this clone is one. The rearrangement links TRBV6-5 to TRBJ2-1; perhaps TRBD1 as D (5 bases). The CDR3 runs 14 residues. V shed 0 bases and J shed 5 bases, with 8 bases lying between them. In germline, CDR1 is MNHEY, CDR2 SVGAGI. The CDR3 DNA sequence: TGTGCCAGCAGTTACTCAGGACACGACAATGAGCAGTTCTTC. This encodes CASSYSGHDNEQFF.

The V gene is TRBV2, the J gene TRBJ2-1; a weak D match, TRBD2 (5 bases). In germline, CDR1 is SNHLY, CDR2 FYNNEI. The V and J ends lost 4 bases and 4 bases respectively, with 14 bases between them. The CDR3 spans 15 residues. The DNA of the CDR3 is TGTGCCAGCAGTGGCGTCAGAGGGCCATACAATGAGCAGTTCTTC. Its protein product is CASSGVRGPYNEQFF.